The clone carrying this T cell receptor (beta chain) has a count of ten or more. Its target is unknown. The data are from a study of T cells after yellow fever vaccination. The CDR3 runs 15 residues. The J segment lost 6 bases and the V segment lost 4 bases, leaving 6 bases of the junction unmatched. Germline CDR1 reads SGHVS; CDR2 reads FNYEAQ. Points from the study as a whole: Among all clonotypes, a small share was observed in both CD4 and CD8 compartments. Clones that expanded after primary vaccination mostly reappeared after the booster (approximately 96% CD4, about 91% CD8). Abundant bulk-population clonotypes could contaminate the FACS-sorted repertoires.

TCRdb passed the 5' RACE reads through MiXCR, listing each CDR3 protein once. Here the sample spans tens of thousands of distinct CDR3 sequences, approximately 7% being singletons. The clonotype originates from a man aged 18-30 years who received the YFV17D yellow fever vaccine. The specimen was CD8+ T cells sorted from PBMCs, collected roughly 5 days after the first yellow fever vaccination. The rearrangement uses TRBV7-6 and TRBJ2-1, with TRBD1 matching 10 bases. The CDR3 DNA sequence: TGTGCCAGCAGCTCAGGACAGGGGGTCGGCAATGAGCAGTTCTTC. Encoded protein: CASSSGQGVGNEQFF.